The TCR beta chain described here comes from a study of shared clonotypes between healthy human individuals. Sequencing was performed with immunoSEQ multiplex PCR; in TCRdb, only in-frame clones are kept and a portion is missing. The sample lists approximately 500,000 clones, around 74% occurring once. V was clipped by 3 bases and J by 4 bases, with 9 bases between them. The CDR3 runs 13 residues. The V gene's germline CDR1 is LGHNA and CDR2 YNFKEQ. Study donors comprised healthy, HIV-negative adults devoid of recent acute infection or vaccination. This clone was observed a handful of times. The sequenced sample consisted of PBMCs. The chain combines TRBV4-2 with TRBJ1-1; no clear D gene. This clonotype originated in a woman aged 40 to 49 in good health. Some clones in this sample may be carry-over from other donors' samples. The CDR3 DNA sequence: TGTGCCAGCAGCCACGGGTGGGCCACTGAAGCTTTCTTT. Protein sequence: CASSHGWATEAFF.